Below are 25 T cell receptor beta chains sequenced from a single sample in a study of immune evolution from preneoplasia to lung adenocarcinoma. Sequencing used immunoSEQ multiplex PCR; TCRdb keeps in-frame clones, though not all of them. The sample consists of 2,200 or so clones, under 80% of them appearing once. The sample comprised FFPE adjacent normal lung tissue. Source of these receptors: a person between 60 and 80 years old with lung adenocarcinoma.

This chain links TRBV28 with TRBJ1-1; D gene ambiguous. V lost 2 bases and J 3 bases, leaving 4 bases between the germline ends. Germline assignment: CDR1 MDHEN and CDR2 SYDVKM. This CDR3 is 12 amino acids long. CDR3 residues: CASSLQYTEAFF. CDR3 bases: TGTGCCAGCAGTTTACAATACACTGAAGCTTTCTTT.

This chain uses TRBV7-2 with TRBJ2-3, with D unclear. V was shortened by 1 base and J by 2 bases, with 4 bases between the two germline ends. CDR3 length equals 13 residues. CDR1 SGHTA and CDR2 FQGNSA come from the germline V gene. In DNA, the CDR3 is TGTGCCAGCAGCTTAGTCCTCACAGATACGCAGTATTTT. Translating it yields CASSLVLTDTQYF.

The chain combines TRBV5-1 with TRBJ1-2; TRBD1 matches at 7 bases. CDR3 length: 18 amino acids. The ends lost 3 bases at V and 4 bases at J; junction bases unmatched: 18. The germline gives CDR1 SGHRS, CDR2 YFSETQ. The CDR3, as DNA: TGCGCCAGCAGCTCCCGGCCGATGGAGGGGGCGCTGAGCTATGGCTACACCTTC. Translation: CASSSRPMEGALSYGYTF.

The V call is TRBV30, the J call TRBJ1-1, with D perhaps matching TRBD1 (6 bases). V was cut by 0 bases and J by 8 bases, with 16 bases left in between. Germline assignment: CDR1 GTSNPN and CDR2 SVGIG (reference sequence). This CDR3 comprises 14 residues. The chain's CDR3 is CAWSVQGSSFEAFF. The CDR3 coding sequence is TGTGCCTGGAGTGTACAGGGCTCGTCTTTCGAAGCTTTCTTT.

J is TRBJ2-5 and V is TRBV5-1; a possible D gene is TRBD1 (5 bases). From germline, CDR1 is SGHRS and CDR2 YFSETQ. V was shortened by 2 bases and J by 1 base, with 9 bases between the two germline ends. The CDR3 is 14 residues long. CDR3 nucleotides: TGCGCCAGCAGCTTATTTCAGGGCCAAGAGACCCAGTACTTC. Translating gives CASSLFQGQETQYF.

The CDR3 bases are TGCAGCGTTGACCAACTAGCGGGGGGAGCCAAAGAGACCCAGTACTTC. Protein sequence: CSVDQLAGGAKETQYF. The chain carries TRBV29-1 and TRBJ2-5, with 12 bases aligning to TRBD2. The trim removed 3 bases at V and 3 bases at J, leaving 8 bases unmatched. This CDR3 spans 16 amino acids. Germline V CDR1 and CDR2: SQVTM, ANQGSEA.

This clone was recorded a few times. DNA of the CDR3: TGTGCCAGCAGCTGGGACAACTATGGCTACACCTTC. Residues: CASSWDNYGYTF. The chain couples TRBV5-4 to TRBJ1-2; a possible D gene is TRBD1 (5 bases). The CDR3 extends over 12 amino acids. V lost 3 bases to trimming and J lost 2 bases, with 5 bases between them. From germline, CDR1 is SGHNT and CDR2 YYREEE (reference sequence).

V gene TRBV5-1 combines with J gene TRBJ2-3; TRBD2 matches at 9 bases. With V trimmed by 3 bases and J by 2 bases, 7 bases remained unmatched. CDR1 is SGHRS, CDR2 YFSETQ, per germline. The CDR3 runs 16 residues. The CDR3 region is CASSYSGGPNTDTQYF. The CDR3 nucleotides read TGCGCCAGCAGCTATAGCGGGGGCCCCAACACAGATACGCAGTATTTT.

The chain is built from TRBV4-1 and TRBJ2-1; 8 nucleotides agree with TRBD2. J lost 5 bases, V lost 8 bases, and 8 bases had no gene match. The CDR3 spans 14 residues. Germline V gene sequence: CDR1 MGHRA, CDR2 YSYEKL. The CDR3 region has the DNA TGCGCCAGCCGGGTAAGCGGGGGACACAATGAGCAGTTCTTC. Its translation is CASRVSGGHNEQFF.

This chain joins TRBV5-4 and TRBJ1-1; 7 nucleotides agree with TRBD1. V dropped 4 bases and J dropped 3; count of bases not matched to a gene: 15. This CDR3 is 17 amino acids long. Germline V lookup: CDR1 SGHNT, CDR2 YYREEE (reference sequence). CDR3 loop: CASSAPAGGPRDTEAFF. The CDR3 bases are TGTGCCAGCAGCGCCCCTGCAGGGGGACCCCGGGACACTGAAGCTTTCTTT.

This clone was recorded only once. The V and J genes are TRBV19 and TRBJ1-1; D might be TRBD1 (6 bases). Trimming cost V 6 bases and J 4 bases, with 18 bases left between them. Germline V lookup: CDR1 LNHDA, CDR2 SQIVND (reference sequence). The CDR3 sequence is 15 residues long. The CDR3 coding sequence is TGTGCCAGTAGCACCGATGCAGGGGCGAGCACTGAAGCTTTCTTT. Amino acids: CASSTDAGASTEAFF.

The J gene is TRBJ2-2, the V gene TRBV30; 15 bases align to TRBD2. V lost 8 bases, J lost 8 bases, and 3 bases stayed unmatched. The CDR3 has 13 residues. Germline CDR1 GTSNPN, CDR2 SVGIG (reference sequence). This chain's CDR3 is CARTSGGAGELFF. The CDR3 coding sequence is TGTGCCAGGACTAGCGGGGGGGCTGGGGAGCTGTTTTTT.

In this sample, this clone is hyperexpanded. The rearrangement joins TRBV5-1 to TRBJ2-1; D remains unclear. Germline lookup yields CDR1 SGHRS and CDR2 YFSETQ. V was shortened by 5 bases and J by 0 bases, with 12 bases between the two germline ends. The CDR3 runs 15 residues. Here the CDR3 DNA reads TGCGCCAGCAGTTCCCAGGTTAGCTCCTACAATGAGCAGTTCTTC. Translated, it gives CASSSQVSSYNEQFF.

The CDR3 loop reads CASSPRQGTYEQYF. CDR3 sequence (DNA): TGTGCCAGCTCACCACGACAGGGCACCTACGAGCAGTACTTC. The V and J genes are TRBV18 and TRBJ2-7, with TRBD1 identical over 7 bases. From germline, CDR1 is KGHSH and CDR2 LQKENI. Trimming took 1 base from V and 2 from J; bases not matched to a gene: 2. This CDR3 contains 14 residues.

This sequence joins TRBV5-1 and TRBJ2-1; D is uncertain. The CDR3 consists of 14 residues. V was clipped by 4 bases and J by 5 bases, with 13 bases between them. Germline V gives CDR1 SGHRS, CDR2 YFSETQ. The CDR3 DNA reads TGCGCCAGCAGCGCAGGTATTTGGGACAATGAGCAGTTCTTC. Amino acids: CASSAGIWDNEQFF. The full variable domain, rest sourced from reference TRBV5-1 and TRBJ2-1, is KAGVTQTPRYLIKTRGQQVTLSCSPISGHRSVSWYQQTPGQGLQFLFEYFSETQRNKGNFPGRFSGRQFSNSRSEMNVSTLELGDSALYLCASSAGIWDNEQFFGPGTRLTVL.

This rearrangement joins TRBV27 to TRBJ2-3, with a possible D match to TRBD2 (5 bases). Trimming cost V 5 bases and J 1 base, with 13 bases left between them. CDR3 length: 15 amino acids. Germline V CDR1 and CDR2: MNHEY, SMNVEV (reference sequence). CDR3 protein: CASSDYLVGTDTQYF. As DNA, the CDR3 is TGTGCCAGCAGTGACTACCTCGTGGGCACAGATACGCAGTATTTT.

The chain combines TRBV4-3 with TRBJ1-4; D may be TRBD1 (5 bases). This CDR3 contains 14 residues. Trimming removed 6 bases at V and 8 bases at J, with 16 bases between. Germline V gene sequence: CDR1 LGHNA, CDR2 YSLEER. CDR3 protein: CASRTSGGGEKLFF. The CDR3 DNA follows: TGCGCCAGCAGGACTTCGGGGGGAGGCGAAAAACTGTTTTTT.

This clone was detected once. The V gene is TRBV30, the J gene TRBJ1-4; D is unclear. Trimming stripped 0 bases from V and 5 bases from J, with 10 bases between. The CDR3 contains 14 residues. From germline, CDR1 is GTSNPN and CDR2 SVGIG (reference sequence). The CDR3 protein is CAWSVNAVNEKLFF. The CDR3 bases are TGTGCCTGGAGTGTTAACGCAGTAAATGAAAAACTGTTTTTT.

This chain joins TRBV7-3 and TRBJ1-2, with 7 bases lining up with TRBD1. V lost 0 bases and J lost 4; bases outside the gene matches: 5. The length of the CDR3 is 15 residues. From germline, CDR1 is SGHTA and CDR2 FQGTGA. DNA for the CDR3: TGTGCCAGCAGCTTAACCCCCGACAGGGCCTATGGCTACACCTTC. It encodes CASSLTPDRAYGYTF.

The chain has TRBV11-3 and TRBJ2-5; possible D gene TRBD1, 8 bases. Germline CDR1 is SGHNT and CDR2 is YENEEA. Trimming cost V 5 bases and J 3 bases, with 16 bases left between them. The CDR3 consists of 15 residues. In DNA, the CDR3 is TGTGCCAGCAGCAGGACAGGGAGGGACAAAGAGACCCAGTACTTC. Its translation is CASSRTGRDKETQYF.

This clone has a handful of counts. This rearrangement joins TRBV28 to TRBJ2-1; 12 nucleotides agree with TRBD2. The germline V gene encodes CDR1 MDHEN and CDR2 SYDVKM. There are 15 residues in the CDR3. J was trimmed by 4 bases and V by 6 bases; bases with no gene match: 4. The CDR3 DNA reads as TGTGCCAGCAGGGCTAGCGGGGGGGCGTACAATGAGCAGTTCTTC. It yields the protein CASRASGGAYNEQFF.

The chain carries TRBV29-1 and TRBJ1-1; D perhaps matches TRBD1 (5 bases). The CDR3 runs to 13 residues. Germline values: CDR1 SQVTM, CDR2 ANQGSEA. V was trimmed by 4 bases and J by 4 bases, leaving 13 bases between them. Here the CDR3 reads CSVGQGGSTEAFF. The CDR3 DNA reads as TGCAGCGTTGGTCAGGGTGGGAGCACTGAAGCTTTCTTT.

The V call is TRBV6-1, the J call TRBJ2-7; 9 bases are a match to TRBD1. This CDR3 region has 15 residues. The ends lost 6 bases at V and 7 bases at J; junction bases unmatched: 13. Germline assignment: CDR1 MNHNS and CDR2 SASEGT. DNA of the CDR3: TGTGCCAGCAGGACGGATAAACAGGGGGCGAGGGAGCAGTACTTC. Its protein is CASRTDKQGAREQYF.

This sequence joins TRBV19 and TRBJ1-1; the D gene is possibly TRBD1 (5 bases). The CDR3 has 14 residues. V was cut by 1 base and J by 5 bases, with 11 bases left in between. Germline CDR1 and CDR2: LNHDA and SQIVND (reference sequence). The CDR3 bases are TGTGCCAGTAGTATAGGTGGCAGGGTGACTGAAGCTTTCTTT. Translation: CASSIGGRVTEAFF.

This clone was observed once. The gene calls are TRBV30 and TRBJ1-4, with 7 nucleotides matching TRBD1. Trimming took 3 bases from V and 2 from J; bases not matched to a gene: 6. The CDR3 is made up of 15 amino acids. CDR1 GTSNPN and CDR2 SVGIG come from the germline V gene (reference sequence). In DNA form, the CDR3 reads TGTGCCTGGAGGCCCGGGACAGTTACTAATGAAAAACTGTTTTTT. It is translated as CAWRPGTVTNEKLFF.